This TCR beta chain is from a study of CD8 T cells in ankylosing spondylitis. Overall study findings and caveats: There were earlier reports of some motif variants in reactive arthritis synovial fluid and blood. Disease-associated clones were CD8+ and fairly uncommon in peripheral blood. A TCR beta motif of about 8 highly homologous variants seemed to mark ankylosing spondylitis blood.

With 3 bases removed from V and 3 bases from J, the gap between germline ends came to 10 bases. Germline assignment: CDR1 SNHLY and CDR2 FYNNEI. The CDR3 loop spans 14 amino acids. Library preparation for TCR beta used quantitative 5'-RACE with molecular barcodes. TCRdb re-called the 5' RACE reads with MiXCR, one entry per CDR3 protein. This table holds approximately 540,000 distinct CDR3 sequences, about 13% found once. This clonotype showed up just a few times. The antigen is undetermined. The genes are TRBV2 and TRBJ2-3; D not certain. Sequencing was carried out using blood, either unsorted or a sorted T cell fraction (not recorded which). The clonotype was recovered from a male donor with ankylosing spondylitis. CDR3 coding DNA: TGTGCCAGCAGTGAGTGGCTGACGACAGATACGCAGTATTTT. Translation: CASSEWLTTDTQYF.